This TCR beta chain was retrieved from a study of blood T cells in healthy people across ages. CDR1 and CDR2 from the germline V gene are SQVTM and ANQGSEA. This CDR3 has 10 amino acids. Trimming stripped 4 bases from V and 4 bases from J, with 5 bases between. A sample-barcoded 5' primer and a J-beta primer mix were used in a second PCR of roughly 7 to 11 cycles. TCRdb re-called the 5' RACE reads with MiXCR, one entry per CDR3 protein. The profile shows approximately 800,000 distinct CDR3 sequences, roughly three fifths of them singletons. This clonotype was seen only a few times. The sequenced sample consisted of blood. This sequence originates from a man between 40 and 49 years old in good health. The chain combines TRBV29-1 with TRBJ2-7; no clear D. The CDR3 region has the DNA TGCAGCGTTGTGACTTACGAGCAGTACTTC. This codes for CSVVTYEQYF.